The 19 T cell receptor beta chains below all came from one sample that was sequenced in a study of blood T cell repertoires in COVID-19. TCRdb's table, derived via immunoSEQ multiplex PCR, lists solely in-frame clones and lacks some. The top ten hold about 7.8% of the sample, which has roughly 150,000 clones, 60% to 85% seen once. Sample: peripheral blood. All receptors derive from a woman between 55 and 75 years old with COVID-19, enrolled during active disease.

This rearrangement joins TRBV5-1 to TRBJ1-5; unclear D gene. CDR1 and CDR2 from the germline V gene are SGHRS and YFSETQ. This CDR3 spans 15 amino acids. Trimming removed 0 bases from V and 0 bases from J, with 7 bases in between. The CDR3 nucleotides read TGCGCCAGCAGCTTGGGTGGGCGTAGCAATCAGCCCCAGCATTTT. Encoded protein: CASSLGGRSNQPQHF.

The chain couples TRBV4-3 to TRBJ1-2, with a weak D call TRBD1 (6 bases). V lost 0 bases, J lost 4 bases, and 12 bases lay in between. Germline V lookup: CDR1 LGHNA, CDR2 YSLEER. This CDR3 has 15 amino acids. The CDR3 bases are TGCGCCAGCAGCCAAGAGAACAGGGTGAGCTATGGCTACACCTTC. Protein product: CASSQENRVSYGYTF.

The CDR3 DNA sequence: TGCAGTGCTAGTCGGGGACAGGGGGCGCGGAGCACTGAAGCTTTCTTT. This encodes CSASRGQGARSTEAFF. The chain combines TRBV20-1 with TRBJ1-1; 12 nucleotides line up with TRBD1. V trimming: 3 bases; J trimming: 4 bases; junction bases outside the gene matches: 9. Germline V gives CDR1 DFQATT, CDR2 SNEGSKA (reference sequence). The CDR3 runs to 16 residues.

The V and J genes are TRBV4-2 and TRBJ1-3, with D possibly TRBD1 on 5 matching bases. Germline assignment: CDR1 LGHNA and CDR2 YNFKEQ. Trimming stripped 0 bases from V and 0 bases from J, with 6 bases between. The CDR3 totals 15 residues. As DNA, the CDR3 is TGTGCCAGCAGCCAAGACAGGGACTCTGGAAACACCATATATTTT. This gives the protein CASSQDRDSGNTIYF.

The chain recombines TRBV18 with TRBJ2-1; 10 bases line up with TRBD1. Germline trimming cut 4 bases from V and 8 bases from J; bases unmatched to any gene: 14. CDR1 is KGHSH and CDR2 is LQKENI in the germline V gene. The CDR3 has 17 amino acids. The CDR3 region is CASSLFYPGQGYDEQFF. Here the CDR3 DNA reads TGTGCCAGCTCACTTTTTTATCCGGGACAGGGGTACGATGAGCAGTTCTTC.

J is TRBJ2-5 and V is TRBV15, with TRBD1 identical over 8 bases. The junction had 15 bases not matched to a gene; V was cut back by 3 bases and J by 9 bases. The V gene's germline CDR1 is LNHNV and CDR2 YYDKDF (reference sequence). The CDR3 is 16 amino acids. As DNA, the CDR3 is TGTGCCACCAGCAGCCCGGGACAGGATAAACGAGGGGCCCAGTACTTC. As protein: CATSSPGQDKRGAQYF.

This chain uses TRBV27 with TRBJ1-5; 9 bases line up with TRBD1. Per the germline V gene, CDR1 is MNHEY and CDR2 is SMNVEV (reference sequence). Trimming cost V 10 bases and J 7 bases; bases outside gene matches: 11. The CDR3 has 14 amino acids. The CDR3 DNA reads TGTGCCACCGCCCCCTACAGGGGGCAACAGCCCCAGCATTTT. It translates to CATAPYRGQQPQHF.

This rearrangement joins TRBV27 to TRBJ1-1; 9 positions match TRBD1. CDR1 and CDR2 from the germline V gene are MNHEY and SMNVEV (reference sequence). The CDR3 runs 17 residues. V lost 5 bases and J lost 5; bases outside the gene matches: 15. The CDR3 DNA is TGTGCCAGCAGTCTCCAACCCTGGGACAGGGTAGGGACTGAAGCTTTCTTT. Protein sequence: CASSLQPWDRVGTEAFF.

This chain's CDR3 is CASSSSGGRILGGYTF. The CDR3 nucleotides are TGTGCCAGCAGCTCCTCAGGGGGCCGTATCCTTGGTGGCTACACCTTC. V usage is TRBV9 and J usage is TRBJ1-2; 8 positions match TRBD1. In germline, CDR1 is SGDLS, CDR2 YYNGEE. The V and J ends lost 4 bases and 7 bases, in that order; junction bases with no gene match: 15. This CDR3 comprises 16 residues.

The rearrangement uses TRBV7-6 and TRBJ1-6, with 9 bases fitting TRBD1. The CDR3 totals 16 residues. Germline V gene data show CDR1 as SGHVS and CDR2 as FNYEAQ. V trimming: 4 bases; J trimming: 10 bases; junction bases outside the gene matches: 11. The CDR3 is CASSSSVGQGASPLHF. CDR3 bases: TGTGCCAGCAGCTCTAGCGTGGGACAGGGAGCCTCACCCCTCCACTTT.

This chain links TRBV20-1 with TRBJ1-6; D possibly corresponds to TRBD1 (6 bases). The CDR3 contains 15 residues. V lost 3 bases to trimming and J lost 7 bases, with 16 bases between them. Germline V lookup: CDR1 DFQATT, CDR2 SNEGSKA (reference sequence). The DNA for the CDR3 is TGCAGTGCTAGTGAGGGGGGACGGGCCAATTCACCCCTCCACTTT. Translated: CSASEGGRANSPLHF.

The rearrangement joins TRBV5-1 to TRBJ2-2, with TRBD1 identical over 9 bases. CDR3 size: 17 residues. CDR1 and CDR2 (germline): SGHRS, YFSETQ. V lost 0 bases to trimming and J lost 4 bases; unmatched junction nucleotides: 7. The CDR3 nucleotides are TGCGCCAGCAGCTTGGGCCCCACAGGGGGCCTCACCGGGGAGCTGTTTTTT. Amino acid sequence: CASSLGPTGGLTGELFF.

CDR3 bases: TGTGCCAGCAGCGCTCCAGCGGGAGGCTTGGGGACAGATACGCAGTATTTT. Encoded protein: CASSAPAGGLGTDTQYF. The V call is TRBV9, the J call TRBJ2-3; TRBD2 agrees at 9 bases. This CDR3 region has 17 residues. The V and J ends lost 3 bases and 3 bases, in that order; junction bases with no gene match: 11. Germline V gives CDR1 SGDLS, CDR2 YYNGEE. Full variable domain (outside the CDR3, taken from reference TRBV9 and TRBJ2-3): DSGVTQTPKHLITATGQRVTLRCSPRSGDLSVYWYQQSLDQGLQFLIQYYNGEERAKGNILERFSAQQFPDLHSELNLSSLELGDSALYFCASSAPAGGLGTDTQYFGPGTRLTVL.

This chain connects TRBV4-2 to TRBJ2-3; TRBD2 agrees at 7 bases. The CDR3 totals 17 residues. CDR1 and CDR2 (germline): LGHNA, YNFKEQ. Trimming cost V 8 bases and J 2 bases; bases outside gene matches: 16. CDR3 in DNA: TGTGCCAGCCGGGCCGGGGCTAGCGGACTATCCACAGATACGCAGTATTTT. It specifies CASRAGASGLSTDTQYF.

DNA for the CDR3: TGTGCCAGCAGCCGGACTAGCGCAAGCACAGATACGCAGTATTTT. Its translation is CASSRTSASTDTQYF. The chain recombines TRBV7-2 with TRBJ2-3, with 9 positions matching TRBD2. Unmatched junction bases numbered 3, after V lost 5 bases and J lost 0 bases. The length of the CDR3 is 15 residues. The germline CDR1 and CDR2 sequences are SGHTA and FQGNSA.

V and J are TRBV6-5 and TRBJ2-1; the D gene is possibly TRBD2 (6 bases). The CDR3 totals 15 residues. Germline assignment: CDR1 MNHEY and CDR2 SVGAGI. With 6 bases removed from V and 0 bases from J, the gap between germline ends came to 12 bases. CDR3 sequence: CASRPGTYSYNEQFF. DNA for the CDR3: TGTGCCAGCAGACCCGGGACTTACTCCTACAATGAGCAGTTCTTC.

The chain is built from TRBV15 and TRBJ2-7; the D is unclear. Trimming shortened V by 0 bases and J by 2 bases, and 5 bases separated the two germline ends. CDR1 is LNHNV and CDR2 is YYDKDF in the germline V gene (reference sequence). This CDR3 spans 13 amino acids. The CDR3 DNA follows: TGTGCCACCAGCAGAGATGTAGCCTACGAGCAGTACTTC. This gives the protein CATSRDVAYEQYF.

The rearrangement joins TRBV9 to TRBJ2-2, with a possible D match to TRBD1 (6 bases). Trimming pared 0 bases from V and 1 base from J, leaving 13 bases between. CDR3 length: 17 amino acids. The germline V gene encodes CDR1 SGDLS and CDR2 YYNGEE. CDR3 sequence reads: CASSVAGAGLNTGELFF. DNA for the CDR3: TGTGCCAGCAGCGTAGCAGGGGCCGGCTTGAACACCGGGGAGCTGTTTTTT.

This chain uses TRBV9 with TRBJ2-7; D perhaps matches TRBD2 (5 bases). This CDR3 spans 16 amino acids. Germline V lookup: CDR1 SGDLS, CDR2 YYNGEE. V lost 0 bases to trimming and J lost 5 bases, with 18 bases between them. CDR3 protein: CASSVARGFVRHEQYF. The CDR3 region has the DNA TGTGCCAGCAGCGTAGCTCGAGGGTTTGTTAGGCACGAGCAGTACTTC. The variable domain in full, completed from reference TRBV9 and TRBJ2-7, reads DSGVTQTPKHLITATGQRVTLRCSPRSGDLSVYWYQQSLDQGLQFLIQYYNGEERAKGNILERFSAQQFPDLHSELNLSSLELGDSALYFCASSVARGFVRHEQYFGPGTRLTVT.